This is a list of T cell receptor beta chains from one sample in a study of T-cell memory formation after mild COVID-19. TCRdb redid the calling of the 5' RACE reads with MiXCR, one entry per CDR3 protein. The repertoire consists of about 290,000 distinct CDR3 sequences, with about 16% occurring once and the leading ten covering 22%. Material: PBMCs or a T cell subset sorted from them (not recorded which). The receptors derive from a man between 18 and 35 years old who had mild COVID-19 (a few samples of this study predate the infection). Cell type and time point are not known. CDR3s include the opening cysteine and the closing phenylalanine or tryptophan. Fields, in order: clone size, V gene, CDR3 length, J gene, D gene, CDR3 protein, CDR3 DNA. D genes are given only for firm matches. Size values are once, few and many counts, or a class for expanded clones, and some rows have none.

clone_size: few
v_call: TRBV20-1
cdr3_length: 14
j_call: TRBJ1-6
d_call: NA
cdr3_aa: CSAIDPRNNSPLHF
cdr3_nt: TGCAGTGCTATCGACCCACGTAATAATTCACCCCTCCACTTT

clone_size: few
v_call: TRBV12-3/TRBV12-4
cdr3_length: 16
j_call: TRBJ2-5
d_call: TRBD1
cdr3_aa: CASSIRTGNIQETQYF
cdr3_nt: TGTGCCAGCAGTATACGGACAGGGAACATTCAAGAGACCCAGTACTTC

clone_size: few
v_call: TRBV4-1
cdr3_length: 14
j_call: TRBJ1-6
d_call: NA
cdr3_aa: CASSRPFSNSPLHF
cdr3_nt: TGCGCCAGCAGCCGTCCTTTCTCAAATTCACCCCTCCACTTT

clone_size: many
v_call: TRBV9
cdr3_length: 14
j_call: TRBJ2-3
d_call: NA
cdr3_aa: CASSVAPGTDTQYF
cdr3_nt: TGTGCCAGCAGCGTAGCGCCCGGTACAGATACGCAGTATTTT

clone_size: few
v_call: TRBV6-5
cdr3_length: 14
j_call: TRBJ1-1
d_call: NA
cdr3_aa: CASSYSRGEGEAFF
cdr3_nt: TGTGCCAGCAGTTACTCGCGGGGAGAAGGTGAAGCTTTCTTT

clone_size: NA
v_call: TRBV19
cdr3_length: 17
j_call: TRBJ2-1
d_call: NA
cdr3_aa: CASSISPGEVHYNEQFF
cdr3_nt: TGTGCCAGTAGTATCTCACCCGGTGAGGTACACTACAATGAGCAGTTCTTC

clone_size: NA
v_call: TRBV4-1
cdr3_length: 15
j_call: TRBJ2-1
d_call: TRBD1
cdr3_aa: CASSQGQGASNEQFF
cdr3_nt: TGCGCCAGCAGCCAAGGACAGGGAGCATCCAATGAGCAGTTCTTC

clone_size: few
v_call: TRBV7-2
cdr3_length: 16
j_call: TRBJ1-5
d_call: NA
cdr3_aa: CASSFGGGRGNQPQHF
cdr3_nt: TGTGCCAGCAGCTTCGGGGGGGGCCGTGGCAATCAGCCCCAGCATTTT

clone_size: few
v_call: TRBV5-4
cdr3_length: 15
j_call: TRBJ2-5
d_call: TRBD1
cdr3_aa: CASSLSGTGVETQYF
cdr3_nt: TGTGCCAGCAGCTTGTCCGGGACAGGGGTAGAGACCCAGTACTTC

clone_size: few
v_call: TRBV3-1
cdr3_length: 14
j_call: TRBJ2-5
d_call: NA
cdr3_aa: CASSETQTAETQYF
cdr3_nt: TGTGCCAGCAGCGAGACTCAGACGGCGGAGACCCAGTACTTC

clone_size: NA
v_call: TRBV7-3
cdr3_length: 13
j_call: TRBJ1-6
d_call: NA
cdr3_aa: CASSSTANSPLHF
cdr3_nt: TGTGCCAGCAGCTCTACAGCTAATTCACCCCTCCACTTT

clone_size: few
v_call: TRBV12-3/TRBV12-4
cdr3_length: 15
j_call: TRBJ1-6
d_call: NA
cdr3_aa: CASSPDRSYNSPLHF
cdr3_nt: TGTGCCAGCAGCCCCGACAGGTCCTATAATTCACCCCTCCACTTT

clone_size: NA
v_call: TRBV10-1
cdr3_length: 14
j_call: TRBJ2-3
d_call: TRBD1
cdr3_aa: CASSPNRGSDTQYF
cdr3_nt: TGCGCCAGCAGTCCTAACAGGGGGTCAGATACGCAGTATTTT

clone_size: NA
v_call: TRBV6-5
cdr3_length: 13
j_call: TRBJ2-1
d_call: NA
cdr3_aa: CASSYAGSGEQFF
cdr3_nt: TGTGCCAGCAGTTACGCGGGGTCGGGTGAGCAGTTCTTC

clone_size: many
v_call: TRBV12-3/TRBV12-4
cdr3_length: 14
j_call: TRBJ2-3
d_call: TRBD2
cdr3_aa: CASSLGLAVDTQYF
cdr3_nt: TGTGCCAGCAGTTTAGGACTAGCGGTAGATACGCAGTATTTT

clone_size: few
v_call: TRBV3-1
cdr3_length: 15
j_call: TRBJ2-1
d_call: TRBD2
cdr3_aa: CASSPGLAAANEQFF
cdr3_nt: TGTGCCAGCAGCCCTGGACTAGCGGCAGCCAATGAGCAGTTCTTC

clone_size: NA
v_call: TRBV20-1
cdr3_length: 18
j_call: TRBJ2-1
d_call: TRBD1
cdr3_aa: CSAREVSGQGKTYNEQFF
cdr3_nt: TGCAGTGCTAGAGAAGTATCGGGACAGGGTAAGACCTACAATGAGCAGTTCTTC

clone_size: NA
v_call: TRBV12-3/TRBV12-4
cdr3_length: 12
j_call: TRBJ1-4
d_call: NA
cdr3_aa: CASSLYRGLLFF
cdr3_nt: TGTGCCAGCAGTTTATATCGGGGGTTACTGTTTTTT

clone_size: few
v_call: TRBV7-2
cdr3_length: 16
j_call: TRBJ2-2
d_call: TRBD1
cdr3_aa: CASSYPGQGVTGELFF
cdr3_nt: TGTGCCAGCAGCTACCCGGGACAGGGCGTCACCGGGGAGCTGTTTTTT

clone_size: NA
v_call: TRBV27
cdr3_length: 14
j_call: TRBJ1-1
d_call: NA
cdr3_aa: CASSPDRQYTEAFF
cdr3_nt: TGTGCCAGCAGTCCTGACAGACAATACACTGAAGCTTTCTTT

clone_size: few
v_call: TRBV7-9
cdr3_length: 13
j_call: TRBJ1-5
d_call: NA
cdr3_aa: CASSAWGSQPQHF
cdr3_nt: TGTGCCAGCAGCGCCTGGGGTTCCCAGCCCCAGCATTTT

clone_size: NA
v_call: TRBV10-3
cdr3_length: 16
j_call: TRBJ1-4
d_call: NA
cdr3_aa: CAISEGRPATNEKLFF
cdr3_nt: TGTGCCATCAGTGAAGGACGACCGGCAACTAATGAAAAACTGTTTTTT

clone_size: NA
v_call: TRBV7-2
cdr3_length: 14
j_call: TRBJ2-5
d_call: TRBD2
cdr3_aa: CASSQPWGGLAQYF
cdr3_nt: TGTGCCAGCAGCCAGCCGTGGGGGGGGTTGGCCCAGTACTTC

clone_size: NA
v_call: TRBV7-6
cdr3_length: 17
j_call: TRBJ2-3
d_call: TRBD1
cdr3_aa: CASSPPGQGIWGDTQYF
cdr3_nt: TGTGCCAGCAGTCCACCGGGACAGGGGATCTGGGGGGATACGCAGTATTTT

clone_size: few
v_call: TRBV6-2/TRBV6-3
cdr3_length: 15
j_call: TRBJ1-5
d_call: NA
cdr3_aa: CASRPADRENQPQHF
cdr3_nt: TGTGCCAGCAGACCAGCGGACAGAGAAAATCAGCCCCAGCATTTT

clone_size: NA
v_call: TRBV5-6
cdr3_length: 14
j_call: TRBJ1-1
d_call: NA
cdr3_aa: CASSFTGGDPEAFF
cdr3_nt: TGTGCCAGCAGCTTTACCGGGGGGGACCCTGAAGCTTTCTTT

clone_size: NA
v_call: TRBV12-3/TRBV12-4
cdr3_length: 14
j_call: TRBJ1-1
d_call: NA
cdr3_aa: CASSLRVMNTEAFF
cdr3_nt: TGTGCCAGCAGTTTACGGGTAATGAACACTGAAGCTTTCTTT

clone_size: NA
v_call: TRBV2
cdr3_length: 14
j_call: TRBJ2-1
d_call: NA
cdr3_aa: CASSPWGRGNEQFF
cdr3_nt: TGTGCCAGCAGTCCTTGGGGCAGGGGAAATGAGCAGTTCTTC